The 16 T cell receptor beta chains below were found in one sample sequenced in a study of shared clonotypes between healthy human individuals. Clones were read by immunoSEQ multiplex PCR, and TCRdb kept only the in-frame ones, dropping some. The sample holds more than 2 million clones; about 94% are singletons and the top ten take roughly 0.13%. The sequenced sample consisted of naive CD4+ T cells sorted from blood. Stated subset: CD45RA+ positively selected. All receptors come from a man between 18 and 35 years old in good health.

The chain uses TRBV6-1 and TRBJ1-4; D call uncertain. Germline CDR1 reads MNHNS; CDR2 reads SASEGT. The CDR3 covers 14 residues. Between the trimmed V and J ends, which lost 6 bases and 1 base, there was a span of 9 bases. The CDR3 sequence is CASRVTGTNEKLFF. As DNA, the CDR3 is TGTGCCAGCAGGGTTACCGGAACTAATGAAAAACTGTTTTTT.

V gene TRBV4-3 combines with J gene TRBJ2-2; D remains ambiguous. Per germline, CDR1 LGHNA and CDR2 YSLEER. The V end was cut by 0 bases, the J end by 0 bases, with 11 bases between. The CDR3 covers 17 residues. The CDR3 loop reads CASSQDYLGTNTGELFF. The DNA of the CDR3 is TGCGCCAGCAGCCAAGATTATCTGGGGACGAACACCGGGGAGCTGTTTTTT.

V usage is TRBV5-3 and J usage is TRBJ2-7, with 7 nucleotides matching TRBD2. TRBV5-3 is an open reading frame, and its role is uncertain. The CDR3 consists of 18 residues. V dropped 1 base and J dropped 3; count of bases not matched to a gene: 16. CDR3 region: CARSLNAVPGLPIYEQYF. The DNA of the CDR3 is TGTGCCAGAAGCTTGAACGCGGTCCCGGGACTACCAATCTACGAGCAGTACTTC.

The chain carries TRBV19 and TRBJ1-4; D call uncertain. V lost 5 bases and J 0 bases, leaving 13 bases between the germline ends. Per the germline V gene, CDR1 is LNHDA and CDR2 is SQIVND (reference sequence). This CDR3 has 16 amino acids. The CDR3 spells CASSDWTGTTNEKLFF. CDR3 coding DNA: TGTGCCAGTAGTGACTGGACTGGGACAACTAATGAAAAACTGTTTTTT.

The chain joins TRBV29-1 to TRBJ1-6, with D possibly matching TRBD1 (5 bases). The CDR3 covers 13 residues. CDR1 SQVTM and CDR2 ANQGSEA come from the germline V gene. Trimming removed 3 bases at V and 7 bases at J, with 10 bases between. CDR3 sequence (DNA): TGCAGCGTTGAGGAGGGGCAGAATTCACCCCTCCACTTT. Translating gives CSVEEGQNSPLHF.

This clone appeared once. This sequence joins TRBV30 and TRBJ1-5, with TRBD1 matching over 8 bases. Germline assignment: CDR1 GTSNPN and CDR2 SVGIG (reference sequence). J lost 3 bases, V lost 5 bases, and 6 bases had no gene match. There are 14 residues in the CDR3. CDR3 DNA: TGTGCCTGGGACACAGGGGGAAACAATCAGCCCCAGCATTTT. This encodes CAWDTGGNNQPQHF.

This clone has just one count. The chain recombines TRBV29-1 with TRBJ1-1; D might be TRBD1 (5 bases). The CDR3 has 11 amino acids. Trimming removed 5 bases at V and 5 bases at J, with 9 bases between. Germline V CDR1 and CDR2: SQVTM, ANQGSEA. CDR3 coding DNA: TGCAGCGTTTCCAGGGAAACTGAAGCTTTCTTT. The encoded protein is CSVSRETEAFF.

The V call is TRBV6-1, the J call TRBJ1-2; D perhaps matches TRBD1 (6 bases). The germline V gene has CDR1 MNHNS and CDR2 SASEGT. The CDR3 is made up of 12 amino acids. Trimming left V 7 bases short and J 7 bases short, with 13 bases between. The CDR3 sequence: CASNGLGGGYTF. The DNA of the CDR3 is TGTGCCAGCAACGGGCTAGGGGGTGGCTACACCTTC.

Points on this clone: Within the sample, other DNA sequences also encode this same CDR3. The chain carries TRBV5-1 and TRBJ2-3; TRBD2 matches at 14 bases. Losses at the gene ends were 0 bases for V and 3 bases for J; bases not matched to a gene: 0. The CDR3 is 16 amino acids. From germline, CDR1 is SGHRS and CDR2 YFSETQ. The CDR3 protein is CASSLGTSGGTDTQYF. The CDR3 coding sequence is TGCGCCAGCAGCTTGGGGACTAGCGGGGGGACAGATACGCAGTATTTT.

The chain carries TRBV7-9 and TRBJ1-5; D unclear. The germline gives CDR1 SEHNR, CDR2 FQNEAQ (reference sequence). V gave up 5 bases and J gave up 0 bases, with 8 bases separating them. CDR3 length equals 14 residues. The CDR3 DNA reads TGTGCCAGCAGCGCCACAGATAGCAATCAGCCCCAGCATTTT. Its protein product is CASSATDSNQPQHF.

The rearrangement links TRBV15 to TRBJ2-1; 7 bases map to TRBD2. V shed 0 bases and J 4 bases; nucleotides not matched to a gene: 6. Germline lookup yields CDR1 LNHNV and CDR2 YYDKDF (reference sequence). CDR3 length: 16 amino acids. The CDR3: CATSRDSSAGYNEQFF. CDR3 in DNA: TGTGCCACCAGCAGAGATTCATCAGCGGGATACAATGAGCAGTTCTTC.

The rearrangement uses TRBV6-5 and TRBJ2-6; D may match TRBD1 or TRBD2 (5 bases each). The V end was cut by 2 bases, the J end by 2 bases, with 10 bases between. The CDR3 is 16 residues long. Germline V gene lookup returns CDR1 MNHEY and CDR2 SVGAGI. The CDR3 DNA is TGTGCCAGCAGTTACAGATGGGACGCTGGGGCCAACGTCCTGACTTTC. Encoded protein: CASSYRWDAGANVLTF.

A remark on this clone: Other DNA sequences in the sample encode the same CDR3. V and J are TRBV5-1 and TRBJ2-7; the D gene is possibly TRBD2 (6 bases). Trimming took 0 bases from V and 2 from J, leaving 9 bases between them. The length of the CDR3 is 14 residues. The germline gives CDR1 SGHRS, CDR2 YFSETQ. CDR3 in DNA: TGCGCCAGCAGCTTGGGTGGGGGGACCTACGAGCAGTACTTC. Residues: CASSLGGGTYEQYF.

CDR3 protein: CASLEFVVGPIEQFF. The CDR3 DNA is TGTGCCAGCCTGGAATTCGTAGTAGGGCCCATAGAGCAGTTCTTC. The V and J genes are TRBV6-1 and TRBJ2-1; no reliable D call. Deletions cut 8 bases from V and 10 bases from J, with 24 bases between. This CDR3 has 15 amino acids. Germline V CDR1 and CDR2: MNHNS, SASEGT.

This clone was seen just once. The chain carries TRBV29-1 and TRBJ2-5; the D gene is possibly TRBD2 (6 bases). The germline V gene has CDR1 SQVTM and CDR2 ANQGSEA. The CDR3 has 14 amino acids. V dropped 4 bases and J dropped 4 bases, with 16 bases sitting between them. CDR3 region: CSVGHPTSRETQYF. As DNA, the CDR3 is TGCAGCGTTGGACACCCGACTAGTAGAGAGACCCAGTACTTC.

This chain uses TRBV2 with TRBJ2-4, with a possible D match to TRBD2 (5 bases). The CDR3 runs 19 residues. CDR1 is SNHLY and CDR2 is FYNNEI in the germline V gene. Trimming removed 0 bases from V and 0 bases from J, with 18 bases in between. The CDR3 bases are TGTGCCAGCAGTGAAGCTTTTTGGGGAACGGACTCAGCCAAAAACATTCAGTACTTC. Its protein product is CASSEAFWGTDSAKNIQYF.